This T cell receptor beta chain derives from a study of beta chain features in type 1 diabetes. Turning to the study itself: Investigators examined 85 million to 110 million sorted cells across all samples.

The entirety of the isolated RNA underwent reverse transcription, so expressed TCRB transcripts were sequenced. TCRdb's table, derived via immunoSEQ multiplex PCR, lists solely in-frame clones and lacks some. There are about 16,000 clones in the sample; around 59% occur only once, and over 0.45% lies in the top ten. Germline CDR1 is SGHTA and CDR2 is FQGNSA. Trimming cost V 3 bases and J 2 bases, with 9 bases left between them. This CDR3 is 14 amino acids long. Sequencing was done on a sample of stem cell memory CD4+ T cells from blood. The chain combines TRBV7-2 with TRBJ2-3; D unresolved. This clonotype originated in a woman between 18 and 29 years old in good health. The CDR3 here is CASSFTVSTDTQYF. CDR3 coding DNA: TGTGCCAGCAGCTTTACAGTGTCCACAGATACGCAGTATTTT.